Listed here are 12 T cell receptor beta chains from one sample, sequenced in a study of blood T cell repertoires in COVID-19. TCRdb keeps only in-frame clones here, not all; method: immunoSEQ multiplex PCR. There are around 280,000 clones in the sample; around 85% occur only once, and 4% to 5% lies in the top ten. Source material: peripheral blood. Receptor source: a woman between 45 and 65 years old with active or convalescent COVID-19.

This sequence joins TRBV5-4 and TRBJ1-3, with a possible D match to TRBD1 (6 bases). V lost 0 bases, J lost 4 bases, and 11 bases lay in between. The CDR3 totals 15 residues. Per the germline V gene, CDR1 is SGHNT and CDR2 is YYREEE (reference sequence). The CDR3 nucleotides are TGTGCCAGCAGCTTGGCTGGGACAAGGGGAAACACCATATATTTT. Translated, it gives CASSLAGTRGNTIYF.

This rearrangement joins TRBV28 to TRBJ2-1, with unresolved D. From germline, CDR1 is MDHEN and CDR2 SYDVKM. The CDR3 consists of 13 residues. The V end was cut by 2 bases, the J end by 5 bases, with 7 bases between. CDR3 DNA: TGTGCCAGCAGTTTAAATAATGACAATGAGCAGTTCTTC. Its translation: CASSLNNDNEQFF.

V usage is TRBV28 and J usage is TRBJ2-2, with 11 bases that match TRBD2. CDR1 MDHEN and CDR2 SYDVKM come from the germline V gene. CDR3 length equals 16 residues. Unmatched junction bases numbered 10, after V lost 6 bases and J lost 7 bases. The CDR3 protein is CASRGTSGTRGGELFF. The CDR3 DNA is TGTGCCAGCAGGGGGACTAGCGGAACCCGGGGCGGGGAGCTGTTTTTT. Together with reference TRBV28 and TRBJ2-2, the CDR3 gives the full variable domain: DVKVTQSSRYLVKRTGEKVFLECVQDMDHENMFWYRQDPGLGLRLIYFSYDVKMKEKGDIPEGYSVSREKKERFSLILESASTNQTSMYLCASRGTSGTRGGELFFGEGSRLTVL.

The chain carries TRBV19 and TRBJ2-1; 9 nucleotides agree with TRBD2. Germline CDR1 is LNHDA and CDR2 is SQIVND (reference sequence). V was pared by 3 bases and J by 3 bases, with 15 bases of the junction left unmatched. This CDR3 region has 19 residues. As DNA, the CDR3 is TGTGCCAGTAGTATGATAAGGCTAGCGGGGAACCTTCACTACAATGAGCAGTTCTTC. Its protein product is CASSMIRLAGNLHYNEQFF.

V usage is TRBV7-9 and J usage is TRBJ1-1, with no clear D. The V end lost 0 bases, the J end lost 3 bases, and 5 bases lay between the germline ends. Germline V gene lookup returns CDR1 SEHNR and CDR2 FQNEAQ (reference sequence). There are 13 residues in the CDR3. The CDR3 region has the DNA TGTGCCAGCAGCTTAGCTAGTGACACTGAAGCTTTCTTT. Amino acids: CASSLASDTEAFF. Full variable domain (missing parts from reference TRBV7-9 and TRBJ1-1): DTGVSQNPRHKITKRGQNVTFRCDPISEHNRLYWYRQTLGQGPEFLTYFQNEAQLEKSRLLSDRFSAERPKGSFSTLEIQRTEQGDSAMYLCASSLASDTEAFFGQGTRLTVV.

In nucleotides, the CDR3 is TGCGCCAGCAGCTTGGCCGCCCGATTCACTTATGGCTACACCTTC. This codes for CASSLAARFTYGYTF. The chain recombines TRBV5-1 with TRBJ1-2; no definite D call. Per the germline V gene, CDR1 is SGHRS and CDR2 is YFSETQ. V was trimmed by 0 bases and J by 5 bases, leaving 14 bases between them. The CDR3 contains 15 residues. The entire variable domain, with the rest obtained from reference TRBV5-1 and TRBJ1-2, is as follows: KAGVTQTPRYLIKTRGQQVTLSCSPISGHRSVSWYQQTPGQGLQFLFEYFSETQRNKGNFPGRFSGRQFSNSRSEMNVSTLELGDSALYLCASSLAARFTYGYTFGSGTRLTVV.

Here the CDR3 reads CASAGGGIYEQYF. In DNA form, the CDR3 reads TGTGCCAGCGCTGGGGGAGGAATCTACGAGCAGTACTTC. The chain carries TRBV5-6 and TRBJ2-7; tentative D call: TRBD2 (6 bases). Germline V CDR1 and CDR2: SGHDT, YYEEEE. This CDR3 spans 13 amino acids. V lost 7 bases, J lost 3 bases, and 14 bases lay in between. Complete variable domain (other parts from reference TRBV5-6 and TRBJ2-7): DAGVTQSPTHLIKTRGQQVTLRCSPKSGHDTVSWYQQALGQGPQFIFQYYEEEERQRGNFPDRFSGHQFPNYSSELNVNALLLGDSALYLCASAGGGIYEQYFGPGTRLTVT.

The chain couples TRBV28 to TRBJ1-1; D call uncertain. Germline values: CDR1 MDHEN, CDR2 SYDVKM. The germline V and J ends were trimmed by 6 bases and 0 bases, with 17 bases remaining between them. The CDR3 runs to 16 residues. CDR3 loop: CASSINDLVMNTEAFF. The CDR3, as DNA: TGTGCCAGCAGCATAAACGATTTAGTGATGAACACTGAAGCTTTCTTT. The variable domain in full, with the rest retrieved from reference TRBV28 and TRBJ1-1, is DVKVTQSSRYLVKRTGEKVFLECVQDMDHENMFWYRQDPGLGLRLIYFSYDVKMKEKGDIPEGYSVSREKKERFSLILESASTNQTSMYLCASSINDLVMNTEAFFGQGTRLTVV.

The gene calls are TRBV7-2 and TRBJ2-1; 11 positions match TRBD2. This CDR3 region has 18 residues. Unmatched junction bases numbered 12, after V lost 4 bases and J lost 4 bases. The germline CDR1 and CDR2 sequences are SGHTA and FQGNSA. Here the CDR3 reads CASSSAPGTSGPYNEQFF. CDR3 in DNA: TGTGCCAGCAGCTCCGCACCAGGGACTAGCGGCCCTTACAATGAGCAGTTCTTC.

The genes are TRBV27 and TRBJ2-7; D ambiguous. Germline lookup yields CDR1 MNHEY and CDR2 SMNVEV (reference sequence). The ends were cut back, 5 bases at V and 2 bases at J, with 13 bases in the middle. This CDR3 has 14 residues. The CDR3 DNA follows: TGTGCCAGCAGTCCAATAGTTGAAACCTACGAGCAGTACTTC. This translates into CASSPIVETYEQYF.

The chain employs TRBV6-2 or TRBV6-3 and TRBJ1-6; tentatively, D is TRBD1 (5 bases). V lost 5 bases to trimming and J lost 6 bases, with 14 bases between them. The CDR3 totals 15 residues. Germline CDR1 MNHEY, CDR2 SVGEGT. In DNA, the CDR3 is TGTGCCAGCAGTCTGCTACAGGTGACTAATTCACCCCTCCACTTT. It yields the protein CASSLLQVTNSPLHF.

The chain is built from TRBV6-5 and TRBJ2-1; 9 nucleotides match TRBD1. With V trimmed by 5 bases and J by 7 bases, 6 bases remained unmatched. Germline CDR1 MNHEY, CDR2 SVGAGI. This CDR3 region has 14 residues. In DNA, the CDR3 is TGTGCCAGCAGTCCCGGGACAGGGCTTAATGAGCAGTTCTTC. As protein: CASSPGTGLNEQFF.